This T cell receptor (beta chain) was recorded in a study of OX40 agonist ivuxolimab in advanced cancers. General study findings and limits: Certain nonresponding patients likewise had low normalized T-cell clonal expansion.

Blood sampling took place at baseline, cycle 4 day 1, and cycle 7 day 1. Generated by immunoSEQ multiplex PCR, the TCRdb table keeps only in-frame clones and is missing some. Of some 6,500 clones in the sample, roughly 71% were seen once. Germline V lookup: CDR1 SGHTS, CDR2 YDEGEE. The CDR3 extends over 14 amino acids. V gave up 0 bases and J gave up 3 bases, with 7 bases separating them. Worth noting for this clone: Its antigen remains unidentified.

The receptor was derived from an adult with an advanced solid tumor such as melanoma, head and neck, liver or kidney cancer. The input for sequencing was CD4+ or CD8+ T cells sorted from blood, taken in a trial of the OX40 agonist ivuxolimab. The V call is TRBV5-8, the J call TRBJ1-5; D remains unclear. The CDR3 here is CASSLEGYNQPQHF. The CDR3 DNA reads TGTGCCAGCAGCTTGGAGGGTTACAATCAGCCCCAGCATTTT. The full variable domain, its missing parts supplied by reference TRBV5-8 and TRBJ1-5, is EAGVTQSPTHLIKTRGQQATLRCSPISGHTSVYWYQQALGLGLQFLLWYDEGEERNRGNFPPRFSGRQFPNYSSELNVNALELEDSALYLCASSLEGYNQPQHFGDGTRLSIL.